This paragraph reports one TCR beta chain. As yet, its antigen is unknown. Other DNA sequences in the sample encode the same CDR3. The source of the sample is a study of shared clonotypes between healthy human individuals. Study-wide results and caveats: Among donors, clonotype sharing was expected to be affected by sequencing depth. Naive subsets typically showed greater estimated richness than memory subsets.

Germline CDR1 and CDR2: SGHRS and YFSETQ. The CDR3 has 16 residues. V shed 4 bases and J 6 bases; nucleotides not matched to a gene: 7. There were only Caucasian adults among the donors, and all lived in Nashville, Tennessee. Repertoires were generated with immunoSEQ multiplex PCR, while TCRdb's copy carries only in-frame clones and drops some. This repertoire shows over 2 million clones, 90% to 95% found once; its top ten account for 0.13%. Sequencing was done on a sample of naive CD4+ T cells sorted from blood. Noted subset: CD45RA+ positively selected. The chain recombines TRBV5-1 with TRBJ2-7; 16 bases align to TRBD2. The origin of this receptor is a young man in good health. The CDR3 loop reads CASSPGTSGRASEQYF. For the CDR3, the DNA is TGCGCCAGCAGCCCTGGGACTAGCGGGAGGGCCTCCGAGCAGTACTTC.